A single sample is the source of the 32 T cell receptor beta chains below, sequenced in a study of T-cell memory formation after mild COVID-19. Each CDR3 protein is one row after TCRdb ran MiXCR on the 5' RACE reads. The table has about 130,000 distinct CDR3 sequences, about 5.9% seen once. Sequences were obtained from PBMCs or a T cell subset sorted from them (not recorded which). The source is an adult woman who had mild COVID-19 (a few samples of this study predate the infection). Cell type and time point are not known.

The chain combines TRBV20-1 with TRBJ1-1; D perhaps matches TRBD1 (5 bases). The V gene's germline CDR1 is DFQATT and CDR2 SNEGSKA (reference sequence). With 6 bases removed from V and 6 bases from J, the gap between germline ends came to 17 bases. This CDR3 is 13 amino acids long. The CDR3 loop reads CSADGTILPEAFF. Written as DNA, the CDR3 is TGCAGTGCCGACGGGACGATCCTTCCTGAAGCTTTCTTT.

This clonotype was seen only a few times. The chain links TRBV7-3 to TRBJ2-3; possible D gene TRBD1, 5 bases. CDR1 and CDR2 from the germline V gene are SGHTA and FQGTGA. The V end lost 1 base, the J end lost 5 bases, and 13 bases lay between the germline ends. The CDR3 is 15 amino acids. Here the CDR3 reads CASSLNGPTGDTQYF. The CDR3, as DNA: TGTGCCAGCAGCTTAAATGGTCCTACAGGAGATACGCAGTATTTT. The full variable domain, in which reference TRBV7-3 and TRBJ2-3 provide the parts outside the CDR3, is GAGVSQTPSNKVTEKGKYVELRCDPISGHTALYWYRQSLGQGPEFLIYFQGTGAADDSGLPNDRFFAVRPEGSVSTLKIQRTERGDSAVYLCASSLNGPTGDTQYFGPGTRLTVL.

This clonotype occurred a few times. The chain links TRBV7-2 to TRBJ2-7; 8 bases match TRBD2. Germline V gene sequence: CDR1 SGHTA, CDR2 FQGNSA. Trimming at V came to 0 bases and at J to 6 bases, leaving 7 bases not matched to a gene. The length of the CDR3 is 15 residues. This CDR3 is CASSLAAGVWVEQYF. CDR3 sequence (DNA): TGTGCCAGCAGCTTAGCAGCGGGAGTTTGGGTCGAGCAGTACTTC.

This clonotype has only one observation. The chain employs TRBV11-3 and TRBJ2-2, with D possibly TRBD2 on 5 matching bases. The CDR3 contains 15 residues. CDR1 is SGHNT, CDR2 YENEEA, per germline. The V end was cut by 1 base, the J end by 4 bases, with 10 bases between. The CDR3 is CASSLVGGSTGELFF. The CDR3 region has the DNA TGTGCCAGCAGCTTAGTTGGCGGGTCCACCGGGGAGCTGTTTTTT.

This clonotype was counted a few times. The CDR3 reads CSARGRDSLFYGYTF. The DNA for the CDR3 is TGCAGTGCTAGAGGCAGGGACAGCCTATTTTATGGCTACACCTTC. V is TRBV20-1 and J is TRBJ1-2, with TRBD1 matching 7 bases. CDR1 and CDR2 from the germline V gene are DFQATT and SNEGSKA (reference sequence). Trimming took 1 base from V and 5 from J; bases not matched to a gene: 10. The CDR3 is made up of 15 amino acids.

The sample holds many counts of this clonotype. The chain couples TRBV18 to TRBJ2-3; 8 positions match TRBD2. Losses at the gene ends were 5 bases for V and 0 bases for J; bases not matched to a gene: 4. CDR3 length: 15 amino acids. The germline V gene encodes CDR1 KGHSH and CDR2 LQKENI. The CDR3 DNA sequence: TGTGCCAGCTCATCACTAGCGGCTAGCACAGATACGCAGTATTTT. It yields the protein CASSSLAASTDTQYF.

CDR3 in DNA: TGCGCCAGCAGCTATGGTGGCGGGGACGACTACGAGCAGTACTTC. Translation: CASSYGGGDDYEQYF. This chain joins TRBV5-1 and TRBJ2-7; a possible D gene is TRBD2 (6 bases). The CDR3 is made up of 15 amino acids. Per germline, CDR1 SGHRS and CDR2 YFSETQ. Trimming took 3 bases from V and 3 from J, leaving 16 bases between them.

The chain is built from TRBV4-1 and TRBJ1-2; D is possibly TRBD1 (6 bases). The germline CDR1 and CDR2 sequences are MGHRA and YSYEKL. This CDR3 contains 15 residues. Trimming shortened V by 5 bases and J by 0 bases, and 13 bases separated the two germline ends. The CDR3 DNA reads as TGCGCCAGCAGCTACGCTAACAGGGCTAACTATGGCTACACCTTC. Translated: CASSYANRANYGYTF.

This clonotype was found a few times. The chain combines TRBV18 with TRBJ1-5; D is unclear. The length of the CDR3 is 13 residues. Trimming took off 0 bases at V and 8 bases at J, with 8 bases between the two ends. The V gene's germline CDR1 is KGHSH and CDR2 LQKENI. Written as DNA, the CDR3 is TGTGCCAGCTCACCACCACCGCCGGAGCCCCAGCATTTT. This sequence encodes CASSPPPPEPQHF.

The CDR3 DNA follows: TGTGCCAGTAGTATCGGGGGGTCGGGGAGCCAAGAGACCCAGTACTTC. Protein: CASSIGGSGSQETQYF. V gene TRBV19 combines with J gene TRBJ2-5, with TRBD2 identical over 7 bases. V shed 3 bases and J 1 base; nucleotides not matched to a gene: 8. The CDR3 loop spans 16 amino acids. CDR1 and CDR2 from the germline V gene are LNHDA and SQIVND (reference sequence).

The chain carries TRBV7-8 and TRBJ2-1; a weak D match, TRBD1 (6 bases). The V end lost 10 bases, the J end lost 5 bases, and 18 bases lay between the germline ends. The CDR3 runs to 14 residues. Germline CDR1 SGHVS, CDR2 FQNEAQ. DNA for the CDR3: TGTGCCAACAGAATGGGGACAACAGACAATGAGCAGTTCTTC. Amino acids: CANRMGTTDNEQFF. The whole variable domain, remainder taken from reference TRBV7-8 and TRBJ2-1, is GAGVSQSPRYKVAKRGQDVALRCDPISGHVSLFWYQQALGQGPEFLTYFQNEAQLDKSGLPSDRFFAERPEGSVSTLKIQRTQQEDSAVYLCANRMGTTDNEQFFGPGTRLTVL.

The chain links TRBV18 to TRBJ1-2; 7 positions match TRBD1. V gave up 5 bases and J gave up 2 bases; unmatched junction bases: 2. The germline CDR1 and CDR2 sequences are KGHSH and LQKENI. The CDR3 loop spans 13 amino acids. This chain's CDR3 is CASSAGQNYGYTF. The CDR3 bases are TGTGCCAGCTCAGCGGGACAGAACTATGGCTACACCTTC.

By sample share, this clonotype is medium-sized. The V call is TRBV7-6, the J call TRBJ2-5; TRBD2 might be the D (5 bases). CDR1 is SGHVS, CDR2 FNYEAQ, per germline. Trimming stripped 0 bases from V and 1 base from J, with 9 bases between. This CDR3 comprises 15 residues. The CDR3 is CASSLASRGQETQYF. The CDR3 DNA reads TGTGCCAGCAGCTTAGCTAGCCGGGGCCAAGAGACCCAGTACTTC. The variable domain in full, completed from reference TRBV7-6 and TRBJ2-5, reads GAGVSQSPRYKVTKRGQDVALRCDPISGHVSLYWYRQALGQGPEFLTYFNYEAQQDKSGLPNDRFSAERPEGSISTLTIQRTEQRDSAMYRCASSLASRGQETQYFGPGTRLLVL.

This clonotype was picked up a small number of times. The chain has TRBV6-5 and TRBJ1-1; D unclear. V was shortened by 6 bases and J by 0 bases, with 11 bases between the two germline ends. This CDR3 has 14 amino acids. The germline V gene has CDR1 MNHEY and CDR2 SVGAGI. The CDR3 nucleotides are TGTGCCAGCAGCCTCAGTTTTATGAACACTGAAGCTTTCTTT. It yields the protein CASSLSFMNTEAFF.

This clonotype has ten or more counts. The chain recombines TRBV7-2 with TRBJ2-3; D remains ambiguous. V was clipped by 4 bases and J by 11 bases, with 13 bases between them. There are 12 residues in the CDR3. CDR1 SGHTA and CDR2 FQGNSA come from the germline V gene. CDR3 protein: CASSSAGLRQYF. CDR3 bases: TGTGCCAGCAGCTCTGCCGGGCTAAGGCAGTATTTT.

The rearrangement links TRBV7-2 to TRBJ2-7, with D unclear. Per germline, CDR1 SGHTA and CDR2 FQGNSA. The V and J ends lost 5 bases and 5 bases respectively, with 13 bases between them. The CDR3 covers 13 residues. This CDR3 reads CASSPSALHEQYF. Written as DNA, the CDR3 is TGTGCCAGCAGCCCATCCGCCCTCCACGAGCAGTACTTC.

This clonotype was counted only a few times. The chain combines TRBV6-5 with TRBJ1-4; no firm D call. V was trimmed by 2 bases and J by 10 bases, leaving 8 bases between them. Germline lookup yields CDR1 MNHEY and CDR2 SVGAGI. The CDR3 is 12 amino acids. The CDR3 sequence: CASSYREGKLFF. CDR3 bases: TGTGCCAGCAGTTACAGGGAGGGAAAACTGTTTTTT.

This clonotype was counted only a few times. The rearrangement joins TRBV5-1 to TRBJ2-3; maybe TRBD1 (5 bases). Trimming took 2 bases from V and 2 from J, leaving 9 bases between them. Germline CDR1 SGHRS, CDR2 YFSETQ. The CDR3 is made up of 14 amino acids. CDR3 nucleotides: TGCGCCAGCAGCTTCGACAGCCCCACAGATACGCAGTATTTT. This encodes CASSFDSPTDTQYF. The variable domain in full, with the rest retrieved from reference TRBV5-1 and TRBJ2-3, is KAGVTQTPRYLIKTRGQQVTLSCSPISGHRSVSWYQQTPGQGLQFLFEYFSETQRNKGNFPGRFSGRQFSNSRSEMNVSTLELGDSALYLCASSFDSPTDTQYFGPGTRLTVL.

Only a few counts were recorded for this clonotype. The chain couples TRBV7-8 to TRBJ1-2, with a possible D match to TRBD1 (6 bases). The CDR3 is 12 residues long. The V and J ends lost 5 bases and 7 bases respectively, with 11 bases between them. Germline CDR1 reads SGHVS; CDR2 reads FQNEAQ. The CDR3, as DNA: TGTGCCAGCAGCATTACAGGGATTGGCTACACCTTC. Amino acids: CASSITGIGYTF.

This clonotype has more than one count but fewer than ten. The gene calls are TRBV12-3 or TRBV12-4 and TRBJ1-1, with D uncertain. Trimming took 5 bases from V and 2 from J, leaving 9 bases between them. The length of the CDR3 is 13 residues. CDR3 protein: CASSATDNTEAFF. CDR3 nucleotide sequence: TGTGCCAGCAGTGCGACGGATAACACTGAAGCTTTCTTT.

At least ten counts were recorded for this clonotype. This chain connects TRBV4-2 to TRBJ2-3; 10 bases line up with TRBD2. Per the germline V gene, CDR1 is LGHNA and CDR2 is YNFKEQ. The trim removed 3 bases at V and 5 bases at J, leaving 11 bases unmatched. The CDR3 is made up of 17 amino acids. The CDR3 DNA reads TGTGCCAGCAGCCAGGGGACCGGGACTAGCGAGAGAGATACGCAGTATTTT. It translates to CASSQGTGTSERDTQYF.

Only a few counts were recorded for this clonotype. The CDR3 DNA follows: TGTGCCAGCAGCTTAACGACAGGGGTCACTGAAGCTTTCTTT. Translation: CASSLTTGVTEAFF. V gene TRBV7-6 combines with J gene TRBJ1-1; 8 bases line up with TRBD1. The V gene's germline CDR1 is SGHVS and CDR2 FNYEAQ. The CDR3 is 14 residues long. The J segment lost 4 bases and the V segment lost 2 bases, leaving 3 bases of the junction unmatched.

This clonotype was counted a few times. This chain uses TRBV27 with TRBJ2-7; 8 positions agree with TRBD1. CDR3 size: 13 residues. Per germline, CDR1 MNHEY and CDR2 SMNVEV (reference sequence). V dropped 6 bases and J dropped 3; count of bases not matched to a gene: 4. CDR3 loop: CASSRGPSYEQYF. For the CDR3, the DNA is TGTGCCAGCAGCAGGGGGCCGAGCTACGAGCAGTACTTC.

The chain combines TRBV27 with TRBJ1-2, with a tentative D call TRBD1 (6 bases). The CDR3 consists of 15 residues. Trimming left V 3 bases short and J 8 bases short, with 19 bases between. Germline V gene sequence: CDR1 MNHEY, CDR2 SMNVEV (reference sequence). The CDR3, as DNA: TGTGCCAGCAGTTTGGGCCAGAAAGGGGGTTGGGGCTACACCTTC. This encodes CASSLGQKGGWGYTF.

This clonotype occurred many times. The V gene is TRBV7-2, the J gene TRBJ2-1; 9 bases align to TRBD2. CDR1 is SGHTA and CDR2 is FQGNSA in the germline V gene. The V segment lost 5 bases and the J segment 0 bases; nucleotides outside the gene matches: 2. The CDR3 extends over 15 amino acids. CDR3 nucleotide sequence: TGTGCCAGCAGCGTTAGCGGGAGCTCCTACAATGAGCAGTTCTTC. Translation: CASSVSGSSYNEQFF.

The chain recombines TRBV11-2 with TRBJ2-1; maybe TRBD2 (7 bases). This CDR3 has 18 amino acids. CDR1 and CDR2 (germline): SGHAT, FQNNGV. V gave up 1 base and J gave up 7 bases, with 23 bases separating them. The CDR3 DNA reads TGTGCCAGCAGCTTAGGGGGGCTCGCGGGAGACGGTAAGAATGAGCAGTTCTTC. Translation gives CASSLGGLAGDGKNEQFF.

As concerns this clonotype: A much larger clone differs from this one at a single base, so this may be a read error. CDR3 residues: CATCRESIQYF. CDR3 sequence (DNA): TGTGCCACCTGCAGAGAAAGCATTCAGTACTTC. The chain has TRBV15 and TRBJ2-4, with no clear D. The CDR3 covers 11 residues. Germline V gene data show CDR1 as LNHNV and CDR2 as YYDKDF (reference sequence). The variable domain in full, completed from reference TRBV15 and TRBJ2-4, reads DAMVIQNPRYQVTQFGKPVTLSCSQTLNHNVMYWYQQKSSQAPKLLFHYYDKDFNNEADTPDNFQSRRPNTSFCFLDIRSPGLGDTAMYLCATCRESIQYFGAGTRLSVL.

This clonotype was observed a handful of times. The rearrangement joins TRBV12-3 or TRBV12-4 to TRBJ2-3, with unresolved D. With 7 bases removed from V and 2 bases from J, the gap between germline ends came to 10 bases. The length of the CDR3 is 13 residues. The DNA for the CDR3 is TGTGCCAGCACCTTTCGGACCACAGATACGCAGTATTTT. Amino acid sequence: CASTFRTTDTQYF.

Many counts were recorded for this clonotype. The rearrangement links TRBV5-5 to TRBJ2-2, with TRBD1 identical over 9 bases. Germline CDR1 and CDR2: SGHKS and YYEKEE (reference sequence). The CDR3 sequence is 16 residues long. V was pared by 3 bases and J by 1 base, with 4 bases of the junction left unmatched. The CDR3 nucleotides read TGTGCCAGCAGCTGGACAGGGGCCATGAACACCGGGGAGCTGTTTTTT. Its translation is CASSWTGAMNTGELFF.

In its sample, this clonotype was seen many times. The gene calls are TRBV20-1 and TRBJ1-2; 8 nucleotides align to TRBD1. Germline-derived CDR1 and CDR2 are DFQATT and SNEGSKA (reference sequence). The V gene end was trimmed by 1 base and the J gene end by 6 bases; junction bases not matched to a gene: 10. The CDR3 covers 15 residues. CDR3 nucleotides: TGCAGTGCTAGAGTGACCCAGGGGGCTACGGATGGCTACACCTTC. Encoded protein: CSARVTQGATDGYTF.

The J gene is TRBJ1-1, the V gene TRBV19; TRBD1 matches at 7 bases. The CDR3 totals 15 residues. Germline lookup yields CDR1 LNHDA and CDR2 SQIVND (reference sequence). J gave up 1 base and V 3 bases, and 5 bases lay outside the gene matches. The CDR3 nucleotides read TGTGCCAGTAGTATGGACAGGAGGGCGAACACTGAAGCTTTCTTT. The encoded protein is CASSMDRRANTEAFF.

This clonotype has a count of ten or more. V is TRBV25-1 and J is TRBJ2-4; D may be TRBD1 (5 bases). With 4 bases removed from V and 13 bases from J, the gap between germline ends came to 14 bases. The CDR3 contains 12 residues. CDR1 and CDR2 (germline): MGHDK, SYGVNS. This chain's CDR3 is CASSVQGNPQYF. The CDR3 region has the DNA TGTGCCAGCAGTGTTCAGGGAAATCCCCAGTACTTC.